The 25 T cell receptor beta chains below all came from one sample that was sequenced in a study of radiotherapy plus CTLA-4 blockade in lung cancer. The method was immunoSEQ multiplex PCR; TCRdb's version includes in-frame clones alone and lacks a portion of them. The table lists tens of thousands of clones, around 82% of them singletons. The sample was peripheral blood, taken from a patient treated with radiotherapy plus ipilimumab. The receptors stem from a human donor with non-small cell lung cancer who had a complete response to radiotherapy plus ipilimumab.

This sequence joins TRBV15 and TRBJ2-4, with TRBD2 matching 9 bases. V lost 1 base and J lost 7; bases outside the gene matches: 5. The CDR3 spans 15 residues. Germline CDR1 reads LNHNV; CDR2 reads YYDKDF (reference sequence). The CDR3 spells CATSRGGGGENIQYF. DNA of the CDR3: TGTGCCACCAGCAGAGGGGGCGGGGGGGAGAACATTCAGTACTTC.

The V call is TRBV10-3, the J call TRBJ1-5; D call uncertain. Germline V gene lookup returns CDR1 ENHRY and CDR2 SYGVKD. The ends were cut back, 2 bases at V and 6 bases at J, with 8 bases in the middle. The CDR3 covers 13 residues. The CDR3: CAISEGIVQPQHF. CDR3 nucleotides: TGTGCCATCAGTGAGGGGATAGTTCAGCCCCAGCATTTT.

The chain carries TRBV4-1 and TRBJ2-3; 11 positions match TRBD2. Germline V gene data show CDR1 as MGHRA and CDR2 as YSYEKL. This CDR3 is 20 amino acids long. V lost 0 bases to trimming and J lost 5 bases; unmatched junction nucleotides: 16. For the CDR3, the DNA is TGCGCCAGCAGCCAAGATAGAGGTACTAGCGGGGGCCGGAGGGAAGATACGCAGTATTTT. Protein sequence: CASSQDRGTSGGRREDTQYF.

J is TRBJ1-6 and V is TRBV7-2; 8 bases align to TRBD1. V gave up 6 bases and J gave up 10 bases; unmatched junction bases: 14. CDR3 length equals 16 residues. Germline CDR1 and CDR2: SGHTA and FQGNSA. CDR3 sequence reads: CASRHTASGGGSPLHF. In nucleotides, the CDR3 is TGTGCCAGCAGACATACGGCCTCAGGGGGCGGCTCACCCCTCCACTTT.

As DNA, the CDR3 is TGCGCCAGCAGCCAAGGGACTAGCGGGATTTACGAGCAGTACGTC. Translation: CASSQGTSGIYEQYV. J is TRBJ2-7 and V is TRBV4-1, with TRBD2 matching 12 bases. J gave up 4 bases and V 1 base, and 2 bases lay outside the gene matches. Germline values: CDR1 MGHRA, CDR2 YSYEKL. This CDR3 spans 15 amino acids.

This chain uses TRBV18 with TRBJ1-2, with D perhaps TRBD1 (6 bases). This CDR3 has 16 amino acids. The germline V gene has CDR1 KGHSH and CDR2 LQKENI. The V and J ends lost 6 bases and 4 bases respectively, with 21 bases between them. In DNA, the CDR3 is TGTGCCAGCTCTTTTCAGTCAGGGGCGGCAGTCTATGGCTACACCTTC. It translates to CASSFQSGAAVYGYTF.

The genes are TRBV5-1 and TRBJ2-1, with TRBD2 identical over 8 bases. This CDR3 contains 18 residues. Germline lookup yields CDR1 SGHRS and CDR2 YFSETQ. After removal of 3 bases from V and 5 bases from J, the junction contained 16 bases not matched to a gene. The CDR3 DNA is TGCGCCAGCAGCTACGGACTGCTGGGAGCGGGAGCTGACAATGAGCAGTTCTTC. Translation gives CASSYGLLGAGADNEQFF.

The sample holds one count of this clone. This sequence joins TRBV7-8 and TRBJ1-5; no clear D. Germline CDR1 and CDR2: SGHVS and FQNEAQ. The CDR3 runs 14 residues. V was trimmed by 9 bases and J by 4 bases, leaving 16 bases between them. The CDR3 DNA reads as TGTGCCAGTACCTCTCCCGGGAGAAATCAGCCCCAGCATTTT. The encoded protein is CASTSPGRNQPQHF.

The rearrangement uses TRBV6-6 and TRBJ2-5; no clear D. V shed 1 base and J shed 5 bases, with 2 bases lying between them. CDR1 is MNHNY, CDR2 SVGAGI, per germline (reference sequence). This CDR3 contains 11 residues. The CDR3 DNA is TGTGCCAGCAGTTACTTGGAGACCCAGTACTTC. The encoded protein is CASSYLETQYF.

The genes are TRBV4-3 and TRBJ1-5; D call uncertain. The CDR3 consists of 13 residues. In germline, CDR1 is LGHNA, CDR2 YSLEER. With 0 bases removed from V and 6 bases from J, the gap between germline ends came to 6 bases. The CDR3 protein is CASSQEEGQPQHF. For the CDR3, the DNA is TGCGCCAGCAGCCAAGAAGAGGGTCAGCCCCAGCATTTT.

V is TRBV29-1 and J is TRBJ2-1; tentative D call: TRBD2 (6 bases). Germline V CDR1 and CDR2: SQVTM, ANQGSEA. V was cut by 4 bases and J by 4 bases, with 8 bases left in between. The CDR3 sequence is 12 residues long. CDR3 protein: CSVGGGYNEQFF. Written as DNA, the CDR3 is TGCAGCGTTGGTGGGGGGTACAATGAGCAGTTCTTC.

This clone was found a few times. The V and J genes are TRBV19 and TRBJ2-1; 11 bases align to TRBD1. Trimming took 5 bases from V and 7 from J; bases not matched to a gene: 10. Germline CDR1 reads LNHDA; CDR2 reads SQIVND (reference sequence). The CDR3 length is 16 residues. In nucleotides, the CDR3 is TGTGCCAGTAGTCTCCTCCGGACAGGGGGCATAAATGAGCAGTTCTTC. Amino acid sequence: CASSLLRTGGINEQFF.

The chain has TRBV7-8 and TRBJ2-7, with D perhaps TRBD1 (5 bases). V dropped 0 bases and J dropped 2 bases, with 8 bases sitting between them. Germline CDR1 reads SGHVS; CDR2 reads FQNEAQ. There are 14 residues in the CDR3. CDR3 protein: CASSLAGHTYEQYF. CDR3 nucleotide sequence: TGTGCCAGCAGCTTAGCAGGACATACCTACGAGCAGTACTTC. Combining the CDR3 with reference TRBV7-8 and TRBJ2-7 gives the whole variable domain GAGVSQSPRYKVAKRGQDVALRCDPISGHVSLFWYQQALGQGPEFLTYFQNEAQLDKSGLPSDRFFAERPEGSVSTLKIQRTQQEDSAVYLCASSLAGHTYEQYFGPGTRLTVT.

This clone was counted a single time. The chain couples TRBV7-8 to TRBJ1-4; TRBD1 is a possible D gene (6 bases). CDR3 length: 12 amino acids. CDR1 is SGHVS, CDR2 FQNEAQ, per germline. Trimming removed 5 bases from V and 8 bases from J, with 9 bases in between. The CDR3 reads CASSGTPEKLFF. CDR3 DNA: TGTGCCAGCAGCGGGACACCCGAAAAACTGTTTTTT.

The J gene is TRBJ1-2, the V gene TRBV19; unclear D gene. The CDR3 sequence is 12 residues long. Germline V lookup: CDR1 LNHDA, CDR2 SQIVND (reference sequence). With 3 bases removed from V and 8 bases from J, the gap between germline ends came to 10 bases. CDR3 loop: CASSISGGGYTF. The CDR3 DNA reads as TGTGCCAGTAGTATCTCCGGAGGGGGCTACACCTTC.

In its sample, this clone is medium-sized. CDR3 DNA sequence: TGTGCCAGCAGTGACGGGGGAAGCTATGGCTACACCTTC. Amino acid sequence: CASSDGGSYGYTF. This sequence joins TRBV2 and TRBJ1-2, with a possible D match to TRBD1 (5 bases). V was trimmed by 3 bases and J by 4 bases, leaving 9 bases between them. Germline V lookup: CDR1 SNHLY, CDR2 FYNNEI. This CDR3 is 13 amino acids long. Together with reference TRBV2 and TRBJ1-2, the CDR3 gives the full variable domain: EPEVTQTPSHQVTQMGQEVILRCVPISNHLYFYWYRQILGQKVEFLVSFYNNEISEKSEIFDDQFSVERPDGSNFTLKIRSTKLEDSAMYFCASSDGGSYGYTFGSGTRLTVV.

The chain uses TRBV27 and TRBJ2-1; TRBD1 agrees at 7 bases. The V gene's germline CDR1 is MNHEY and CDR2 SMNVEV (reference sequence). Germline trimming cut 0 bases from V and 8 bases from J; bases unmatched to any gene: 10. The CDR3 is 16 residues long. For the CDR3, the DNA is TGTGCCAGCAGTTTATCGAGAGGGGGCGTGGTTCATGAGCAGTTCTTC. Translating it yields CASSLSRGGVVHEQFF.

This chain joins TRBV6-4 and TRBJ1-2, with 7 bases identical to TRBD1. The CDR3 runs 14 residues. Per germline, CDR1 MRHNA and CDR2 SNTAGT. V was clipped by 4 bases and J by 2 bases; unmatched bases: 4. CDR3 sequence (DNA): TGTGCCAGCAGTGTAGAGACAGGGAACTATGGCTACACCTTC. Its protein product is CASSVETGNYGYTF.

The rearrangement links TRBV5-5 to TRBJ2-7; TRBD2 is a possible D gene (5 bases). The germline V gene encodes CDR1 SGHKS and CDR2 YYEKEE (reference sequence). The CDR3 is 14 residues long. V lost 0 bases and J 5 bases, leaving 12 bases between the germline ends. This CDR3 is CASSLEGAGHEQYF. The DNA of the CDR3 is TGTGCCAGCAGCTTGGAGGGTGCGGGCCACGAGCAGTACTTC.

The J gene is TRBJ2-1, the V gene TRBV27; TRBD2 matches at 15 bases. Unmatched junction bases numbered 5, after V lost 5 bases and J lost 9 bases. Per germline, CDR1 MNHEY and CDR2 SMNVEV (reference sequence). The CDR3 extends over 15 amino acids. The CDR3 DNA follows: TGTGCCAGCAGTCCGGCGGGACTAGCGGGAGGTGAGCAGTTCTTC. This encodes CASSPAGLAGGEQFF.

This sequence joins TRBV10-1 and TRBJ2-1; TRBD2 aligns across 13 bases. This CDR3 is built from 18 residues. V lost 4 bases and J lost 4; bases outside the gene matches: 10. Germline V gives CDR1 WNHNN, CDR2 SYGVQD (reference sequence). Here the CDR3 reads CASSGAGLAGVGYNEQFF. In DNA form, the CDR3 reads TGCGCCAGCAGTGGCGCAGGACTAGCGGGAGTGGGTTACAATGAGCAGTTCTTC.

This CDR3 is CASSAGSGYNEQFF. CDR3 DNA sequence: TGTGCCAGCAGCGCTGGTAGCGGCTACAATGAGCAGTTCTTC. The chain employs TRBV9 and TRBJ2-1, with D maybe TRBD2 (6 bases). V shed 3 bases and J shed 3 bases, with 10 bases lying between them. The germline V gene has CDR1 SGDLS and CDR2 YYNGEE. The CDR3 runs 14 residues.

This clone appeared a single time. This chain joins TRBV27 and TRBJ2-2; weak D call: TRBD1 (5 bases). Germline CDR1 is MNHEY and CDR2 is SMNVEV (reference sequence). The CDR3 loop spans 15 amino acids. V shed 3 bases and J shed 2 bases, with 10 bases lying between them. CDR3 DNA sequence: TGTGCCAGCAGTTTGGGTCAGGGCAACACCGGGGAGCTGTTTTTT. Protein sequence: CASSLGQGNTGELFF.

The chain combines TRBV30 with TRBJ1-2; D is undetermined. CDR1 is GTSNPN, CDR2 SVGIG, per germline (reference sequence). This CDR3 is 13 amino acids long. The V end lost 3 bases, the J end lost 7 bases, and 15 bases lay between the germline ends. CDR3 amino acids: CAWSPLAFSGYTF. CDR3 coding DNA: TGTGCCTGGAGCCCCCTGGCGTTCTCTGGCTACACCTTC.

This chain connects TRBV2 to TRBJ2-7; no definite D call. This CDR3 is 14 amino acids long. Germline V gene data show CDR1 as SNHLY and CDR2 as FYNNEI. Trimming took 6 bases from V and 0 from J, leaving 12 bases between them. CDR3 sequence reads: CASRAQPSSYEQYV. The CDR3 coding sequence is TGTGCCAGCAGGGCGCAGCCGAGCTCCTACGAGCAGTACGTC.